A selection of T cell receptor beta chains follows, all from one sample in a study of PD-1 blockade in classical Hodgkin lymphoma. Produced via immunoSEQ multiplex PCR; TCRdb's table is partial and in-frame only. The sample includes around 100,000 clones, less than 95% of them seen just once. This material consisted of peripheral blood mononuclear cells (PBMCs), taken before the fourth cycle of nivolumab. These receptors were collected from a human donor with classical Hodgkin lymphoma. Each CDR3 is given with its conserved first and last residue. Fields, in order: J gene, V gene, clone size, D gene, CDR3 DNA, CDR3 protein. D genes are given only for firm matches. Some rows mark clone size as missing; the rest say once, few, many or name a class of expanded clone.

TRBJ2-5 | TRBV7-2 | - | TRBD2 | TGTGCCAGCAGCTTAGCTGGGCTAGCGGGGGGGCCAGAGACCCAGTACTTC | CASSLAGLAGGPETQYF
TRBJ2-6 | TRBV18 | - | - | TGTGCCAGCTCACCGGGTAGGTCTGGGGCCAACGTCCTGACTTTC | CASSPGRSGANVLTF
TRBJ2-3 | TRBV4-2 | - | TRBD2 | TGTGCCAGCAGCCCGAGCGGGGGGGCTCACACAGATACGCAGTATTTT | CASSPSGGAHTDTQYF
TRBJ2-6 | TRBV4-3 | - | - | TGCGCCAGCAGCCAAGATCAGGGAGGGGGCCCAGGCGGGGCCAACGTCCTGACTTTC | CASSQDQGGGPGGANVLTF
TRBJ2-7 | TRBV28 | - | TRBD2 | TGTGCCAGCAGTTTGGATGTTAGCGGGGACGAGCAGTACTTC | CASSLDVSGDEQYF
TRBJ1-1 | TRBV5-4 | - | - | TGTGCCAGCAGCTCGGACCCGGAAACACGGACTGAAGCTTTCTTT | CASSSDPETRTEAFF
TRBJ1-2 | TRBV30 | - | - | TGTGCCTGGAGTGGTTTGCACTATGGCTACACCTTC | CAWSGLHYGYTF
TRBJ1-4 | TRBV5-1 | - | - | TGCGCCAGCAGCTTGGAAGTTAATGAAAAACTGTTTTTT | CASSLEVNEKLFF
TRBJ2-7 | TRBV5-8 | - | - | TGTGCCAGCAGCTTGTTTGGGGGCCGCTCCTACGAGCAGTACTTC | CASSLFGGRSYEQYF
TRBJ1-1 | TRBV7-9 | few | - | TGTGCCAGCAGCAGACCGAAGCCCGGGGTAGAAGCTTTCTTT | CASSRPKPGVEAFF
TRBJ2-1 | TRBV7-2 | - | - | TGTGCCAGCAGCTTAGACGGAGCGGGCGTTCCCTACAATGAGCAGTTCTTC | CASSLDGAGVPYNEQFF
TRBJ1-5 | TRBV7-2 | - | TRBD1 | TGTGCCAGCAGCTTAGGGTCCGCACAGGGGCAGCCCCAGCATTTT | CASSLGSAQGQPQHF
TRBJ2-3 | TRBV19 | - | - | TGTGCCAGTAACCATCGGAGCGGGCGGTCCCCAGATACGCAGTATTTT | CASNHRSGRSPDTQYF
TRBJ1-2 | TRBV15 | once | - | TGTGCCACCAGCAGAGCTCGACGGGCAACATCTAACTATGGCTACACCTTC | CATSRARRATSNYGYTF